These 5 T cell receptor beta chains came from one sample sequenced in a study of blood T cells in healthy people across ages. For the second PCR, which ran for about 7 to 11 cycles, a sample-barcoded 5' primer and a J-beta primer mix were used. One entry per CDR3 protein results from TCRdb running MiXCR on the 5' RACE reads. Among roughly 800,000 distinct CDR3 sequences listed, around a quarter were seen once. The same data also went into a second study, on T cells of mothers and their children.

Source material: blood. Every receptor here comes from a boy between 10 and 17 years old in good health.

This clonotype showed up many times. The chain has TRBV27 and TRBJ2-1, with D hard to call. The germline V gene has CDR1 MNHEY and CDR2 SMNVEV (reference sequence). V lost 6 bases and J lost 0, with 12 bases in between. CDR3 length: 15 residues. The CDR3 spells CASSLAWGSYNEQFF. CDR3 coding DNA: TGTGCCAGCAGCCTCGCGTGGGGCTCCTACAATGAGCAGTTCTTC.

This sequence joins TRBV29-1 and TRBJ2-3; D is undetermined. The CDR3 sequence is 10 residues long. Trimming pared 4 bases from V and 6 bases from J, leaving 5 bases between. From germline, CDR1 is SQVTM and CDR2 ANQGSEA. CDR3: CSVVMDTQYF. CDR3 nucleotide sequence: TGCAGCGTTGTTATGGATACGCAGTATTTT.

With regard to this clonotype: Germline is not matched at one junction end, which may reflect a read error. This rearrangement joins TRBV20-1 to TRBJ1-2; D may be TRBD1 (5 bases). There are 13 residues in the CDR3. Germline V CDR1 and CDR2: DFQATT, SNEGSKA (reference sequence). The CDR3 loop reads CSAGDLDRIGYTF. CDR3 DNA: TGCAGTGCTGGAGATCTTGACAGAATCGGCTACACCTTC.

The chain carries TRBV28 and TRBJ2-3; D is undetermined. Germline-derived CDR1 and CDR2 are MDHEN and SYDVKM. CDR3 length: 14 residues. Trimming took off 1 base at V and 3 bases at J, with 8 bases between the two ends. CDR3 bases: TGTGCCAGCAGTTTATTCATGTCTACAGATACGCAGTATTTT. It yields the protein CASSLFMSTDTQYF.

CDR3 loop: CASSPMMGQNTEAFF. The CDR3 nucleotides read TGTGCCAGCTCACCAATGATGGGGCAGAACACTGAAGCTTTCTTT. The V call is TRBV18, the J call TRBJ1-1, with D maybe TRBD1 (5 bases). Trimming removed 2 bases from V and 1 base from J, with 11 bases in between. This CDR3 region has 15 residues. Germline V gene data show CDR1 as KGHSH and CDR2 as LQKENI. Full variable domain (outside the CDR3, taken from reference TRBV18 and TRBJ1-1): NAGVMQNPRHLVRRRGQEARLRCSPMKGHSHVYWYRQLPEEGLKFMVYLQKENIIDESGMPKERFSAEFPKEGPSILRIQQVVRGDSAAYFCASSPMMGQNTEAFFGQGTRLTVV.